These T cell receptor beta chains were read from a single sample in a study of blood T cell repertoires in COVID-19. The table came from immunoSEQ multiplex PCR; TCRdb's copy has only in-frame clones and leaves some out. The profile shows about 140,000 clones, about 80% of them singletons. Sequenced sample: peripheral blood. Every receptor here comes from a human donor in a cohort sampled during active COVID-19. Each CDR3 is given with its conserved first and last residue. The D gene is left open where the match is weak. Some rows mark clone size as missing; the rest say once, few, many or name a class of expanded clone.

d_gene	j_gene	abundance	v_gene	CDR3aa	CDR3nt
NA	TRBJ1-2	once	TRBV27	CASSPKQGAINYGYTF	TGTGCCAGCAGTCCGAAACAGGGAGCGATTAACTATGGCTACACCTTC
TRBD2	TRBJ2-1	NA	TRBV7-2	CASSLGYAGRANNEQFF	TGTGCCAGCAGCCTAGGCTATGCGGGGAGGGCAAACAATGAGCAGTTCTTC
NA	TRBJ2-2	NA	TRBV7-8	CASRGRIGELFF	TGTGCCAGCAGGGGCAGGATTGGGGAGCTGTTTTTT
TRBD2	TRBJ2-7	NA	TRBV29-1	CSAAKPGLADYEQYF	TGCAGCGCCGCCAAACCGGGACTAGCGGACTACGAGCAGTACTTC
NA	TRBJ2-3	once	TRBV13	CASSFSQMGGWGSF	TGTGCCAGCAGCTTCTCCCAAATGGGGGGATGGGGGTCGTTT
NA	TRBJ2-3	NA	TRBV11-2	CASSLPGGRGTDTQYF	TGTGCCAGCAGCTTACCTGGGGGCAGGGGTACAGATACGCAGTATTTT
TRBD1	TRBJ1-1	few	TRBV18	CASSLNGDRRNTEAFF	TGTGCCAGCTCACTAAATGGGGACAGGAGGAACACTGAAGCTTTCTTT
NA	TRBJ1-2	NA	TRBV2	CASSITRGYGYTF	TGTGCCAGCAGTATTACCAGGGGCTATGGCTACACCTTC
TRBD1	TRBJ1-1	NA	TRBV6-5	CASRRTGLGSEAFF	TGTGCCAGCAGGCGGACAGGCCTTGGGTCTGAAGCTTTCTTT
NA	TRBJ2-1	NA	TRBV20-1	CSVYSYNEQFF	TGCAGCGTTTACTCCTACAATGAGCAGTTCTTC
TRBD2	TRBJ2-7	NA	TRBV20-1	CSASSVGTSPYEQYF	TGCAGTGCTAGTTCTGTCGGGACTAGCCCCTACGAGCAGTACTTC
TRBD1	TRBJ2-2	NA	TRBV11-3	CASSRTGEGTGELFF	TGTGCCAGCAGCCGGACAGGGGAGGGGACCGGGGAGCTGTTTTTT
NA	TRBJ1-5	NA	TRBV9	CASGLTGKNGNQPQHF	TGTGCCAGCGGGCTTACAGGGAAGAATGGCAATCAGCCCCAGCATTTT
TRBD1	TRBJ2-7	NA	TRBV5-1	CASSLYRQGSEQYF	TGCGCCAGCAGCTTGTACCGACAGGGGAGCGAGCAGTACTTC
TRBD2	TRBJ2-1	NA	TRBV5-1	CASSSTSSSYNEQFF	TGCGCCAGCAGCTCGACTAGCAGCTCCTACAATGAGCAGTTCTTC
TRBD1	TRBJ1-5	NA	TRBV15	CATSTRTGVGNQPQHF	TGTGCCACCAGCACCAGGACAGGGGTGGGCAATCAGCCCCAGCATTTT
TRBD2	TRBJ2-3	NA	TRBV9	CASSVGGLAGSTDTQYF	TGTGCCAGCAGCGTAGGGGGCCTAGCGGGGAGCACAGATACGCAGTATTTT
NA	TRBJ1-1	NA	TRBV7-6	CASSLSGNTEAFF	TGTGCCAGCAGCTTAAGCGGAAACACTGAAGCTTTCTTT
NA	TRBJ2-3	NA	TRBV4-3	CASSQEGGRTQYF	TGCGCCAGCAGCCAAGAGGGGGGTAGAACGCAGTATTTT
NA	TRBJ2-2	NA	TRBV14	CASSQGTYGELFF	TGTGCCAGCAGCCAAGGAACCTACGGGGAGCTGTTTTTT
TRBD2	TRBJ2-3	once	TRBV6-2/TRBV6-3	CASSYHLSGGGTDTQYF	TGTGCCAGCAGTTATCACTTATCGGGAGGTGGCACAGATACGCAGTATTTT
NA	TRBJ2-1	NA	TRBV6-4	CAGPANTGEQFF	TGTGCCGGACCTGCTAACACAGGGGAGCAGTTCTTC
NA	TRBJ2-5	NA	TRBV19	CASRTLEQETQYF	TGTGCCAGTAGAACGCTAGAACAAGAGACCCAGTACTTC
NA	TRBJ1-4	NA	TRBV7-9	CASSSEGLSNEKLFF	TGTGCCAGCAGCTCGGAGGGGTTAAGTAATGAAAAACTGTTTTTT
TRBD1	TRBJ2-1	NA	TRBV9	CASSVVGQGYNEQFF	TGTGCCAGCAGCGTAGTCGGACAGGGGTACAATGAGCAGTTCTTC
TRBD1	TRBJ1-2	NA	TRBV3-1/TRBV3-2	CASSQGQNYGYTF	TGTGCCAGCAGCCAGGGACAGAACTATGGCTACACCTTC
TRBD1	TRBJ1-3	few	TRBV7-2	CASSSQGDGNTIYF	TGTGCCAGCAGTTCACAGGGGGACGGAAACACCATATATTTT
NA	TRBJ2-7	once	TRBV28	CASSLYTEDNYEQYF	TGTGCCAGCAGTTTATACACAGAGGACAACTACGAGCAGTACTTC
NA	TRBJ2-3	NA	TRBV27	CASSRRGTDTQYF	TGTGCCAGCAGCCGAAGGGGGACAGATACGCAGTATTTT
NA	TRBJ1-2	NA	TRBV5-4	CASSLESEYYGYTF	TGTGCCAGCAGCTTGGAGTCAGAATACTATGGCTACACCTTC
NA	TRBJ2-3	NA	TRBV7-9	CANDKGLGEDTQYF	TGTGCCAACGATAAGGGACTTGGGGAAGATACGCAGTATTTT
NA	TRBJ2-1	NA	TRBV21-1	CASSNCSGGTGTSGRKGSYNEQFF	TGTGCCAGCAGCAATTGCTCTGGGGGCACCGGGACTAGCGGGAGAAAGGGCTCCTACAATGAGCAGTTCTTC
NA	TRBJ1-2	NA	TRBV20-1	CSASGGQTANYGYTF	TGCAGTGCTAGTGGCGGACAGACAGCTAACTATGGCTACACCTTC
TRBD1	TRBJ2-7	NA	TRBV7-9	CASRPGTGSYEQYF	TGTGCCAGCAGACCCGGGACAGGGTCCTACGAGCAGTACTTC
NA	TRBJ1-1	NA	TRBV29-1	CSVEEGREAFF	TGCAGCGTTGAAGAGGGTAGGGAGGCTTTCTTT
TRBD1	TRBJ2-7	NA	TRBV6-5	CASRKTGYEQYF	TGTGCCAGCAGGAAGACAGGGTACGAGCAGTACTTC
NA	TRBJ1-5	few	TRBV6-5	CASSYDRLNQPQHF	TGTGCCAGCAGTTACGACAGGCTCAATCAGCCCCAGCATTTT
TRBD1	TRBJ2-7	NA	TRBV11-3	CASSPRTGGYEQYF	TGTGCCAGCAGCCCTCGGACAGGGGGCTACGAGCAGTACTTC
TRBD1	TRBJ2-1	few	TRBV10-3	CAISRQGAEYNEQFF	TGTGCCATCAGCCGACAGGGGGCAGAATACAATGAGCAGTTCTTC
TRBD1	TRBJ1-4	NA	TRBV7-9	CASSSGQGAEKLFF	TGTGCCAGCAGCTCGGGACAGGGGGCAGAAAAACTGTTTTTT
TRBD1	TRBJ1-6	few	TRBV19	CASSTAGGLDSPLHF	TGTGCCAGTAGTACCGCAGGGGGATTAGATTCACCCCTCCACTTT
NA	TRBJ2-7	NA	TRBV2	CASKWDNAYEQYF	TGTGCCAGCAAATGGGACAACGCCTACGAGCAGTACTTC
NA	TRBJ2-2	NA	TRBV7-7	CASSPLNTGELFF	TGTGCTAGCAGCCCTTTGAACACCGGGGAGCTGTTTTTT
NA	TRBJ1-2	NA	TRBV4-2	CASSQVNSNYGYTF	TGTGCCAGCAGCCAAGTTAACTCAAACTATGGCTACACCTTC
NA	TRBJ2-7	NA	TRBV6-5	CASSYSTVSYEQYF	TGTGCCAGCAGTTACTCGACAGTCTCCTACGAGCAGTACTTC
TRBD2	TRBJ2-4	NA	TRBV7-2	CASSLVSGGLNIQYF	TGTGCCAGCAGCTTAGTTTCGGGAGGGTTGAACATTCAGTACTTC
NA	TRBJ1-1	few	TRBV5-1	CASSFQGRNTEAFF	TGCGCCAGCAGCTTCCAGGGGCGGAACACTGAAGCTTTCTTT
NA	TRBJ1-5	NA	TRBV3-1/TRBV3-2	CASSRGGPQQPQHF	TGTGCCAGCAGCAGGGGGGGACCTCAGCAGCCCCAGCATTTT
TRBD1	TRBJ1-1	NA	TRBV20-1	CSARSRDRGFF	TGCAGTGCTAGAAGCCGGGACAGGGGTTTTTTT
NA	TRBJ1-1	NA	TRBV6-2/TRBV6-3	CASSYFSERGEAFF	TGTGCCAGCAGTTATTTTTCCGAACGGGGTGAAGCTTTCTTT